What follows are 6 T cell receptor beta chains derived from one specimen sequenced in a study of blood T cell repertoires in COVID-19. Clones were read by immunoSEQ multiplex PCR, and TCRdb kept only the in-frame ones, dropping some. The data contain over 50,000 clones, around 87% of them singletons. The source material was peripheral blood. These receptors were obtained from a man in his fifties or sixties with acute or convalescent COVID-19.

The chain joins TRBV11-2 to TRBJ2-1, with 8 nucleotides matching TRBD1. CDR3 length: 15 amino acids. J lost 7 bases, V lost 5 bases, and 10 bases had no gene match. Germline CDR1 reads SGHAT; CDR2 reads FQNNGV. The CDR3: CASSPRAGGGNEQFF. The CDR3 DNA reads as TGTGCCAGCAGCCCAAGGGCAGGGGGCGGGAATGAGCAGTTCTTC.

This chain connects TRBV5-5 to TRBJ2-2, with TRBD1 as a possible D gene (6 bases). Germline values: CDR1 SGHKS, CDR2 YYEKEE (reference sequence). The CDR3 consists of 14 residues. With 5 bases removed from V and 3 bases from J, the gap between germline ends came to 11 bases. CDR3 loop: CASSPDRYTGELFF. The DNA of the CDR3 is TGTGCCAGCAGTCCCGACAGGTACACCGGGGAGCTGTTTTTT.

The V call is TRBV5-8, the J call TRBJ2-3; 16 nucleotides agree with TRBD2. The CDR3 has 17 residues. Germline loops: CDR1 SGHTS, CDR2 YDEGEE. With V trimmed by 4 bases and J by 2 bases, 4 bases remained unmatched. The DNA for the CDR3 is TGTGCCAGCAGCCTCGGGACTAGCGGGGGGGTCACAGATACGCAGTATTTT. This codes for CASSLGTSGGVTDTQYF.

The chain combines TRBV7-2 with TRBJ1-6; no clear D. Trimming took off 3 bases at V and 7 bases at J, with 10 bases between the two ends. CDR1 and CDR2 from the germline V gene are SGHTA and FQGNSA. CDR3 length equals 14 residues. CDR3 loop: CASSFLPENSPLHF. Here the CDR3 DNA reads TGTGCCAGCAGCTTTCTACCCGAAAATTCACCCCTCCACTTT.

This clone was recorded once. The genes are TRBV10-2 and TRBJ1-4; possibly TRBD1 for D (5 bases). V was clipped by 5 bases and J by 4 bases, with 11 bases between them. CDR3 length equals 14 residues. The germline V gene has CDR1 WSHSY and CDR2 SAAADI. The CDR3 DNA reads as TGCGCCAGCAGTAGTTCAGGGTTTAATGAAAAACTGTTTTTT. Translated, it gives CASSSSGFNEKLFF.

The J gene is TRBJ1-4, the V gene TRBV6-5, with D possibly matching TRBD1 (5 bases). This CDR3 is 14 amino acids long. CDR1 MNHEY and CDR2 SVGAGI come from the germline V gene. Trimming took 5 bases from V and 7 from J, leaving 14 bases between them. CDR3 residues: CASSTRAQGEKLFF. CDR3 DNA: TGTGCCAGCAGTACCCGGGCCCAGGGTGAAAAACTGTTTTTT.